Below, 20 T cell receptor beta chains from the same sample are listed, as sequenced in a study of tumor-infiltrating lymphocytes in localized non-small cell lung cancer. Profiled with immunoSEQ multiplex PCR; TCRdb holds only in-frame clones, not every one. The sample lists approximately 17,000 clones, roughly three quarters occurring once. The sample taken for sequencing was lung tumor tissue. Receptors originate from a human donor with non-small cell lung cancer.

This chain uses TRBV5-6 with TRBJ1-2, with TRBD1 matching over 8 bases. This CDR3 is built from 14 residues. V lost 0 bases and J lost 8; bases outside the gene matches: 6. Per germline, CDR1 SGHDT and CDR2 YYEEEE. The CDR3 sequence: CASSLDGRGRGYTF. DNA of the CDR3: TGTGCCAGCAGCTTGGACGGCAGGGGGCGAGGCTACACCTTC.

This chain links TRBV7-2 with TRBJ1-2; a weak D match, TRBD1 (5 bases). Trimming pared 8 bases from V and 0 bases from J, leaving 16 bases between. This CDR3 comprises 15 residues. Germline assignment: CDR1 SGHTA and CDR2 FQGNSA. For the CDR3, the DNA is TGTGCCAGCCTGGGGTGGGACGGGGCTAACTATGGCTACACCTTC. Protein product: CASLGWDGANYGYTF.

The chain carries TRBV9 and TRBJ2-3; 9 nucleotides line up with TRBD2. Unmatched junction bases numbered 2, after V lost 2 bases and J lost 4 bases. Germline CDR1 is SGDLS and CDR2 is YYNGEE. CDR3 size: 14 residues. This chain's CDR3 is CASSVGLAPDTQYF. The CDR3 DNA reads as TGTGCCAGCAGCGTGGGACTAGCTCCAGATACGCAGTATTTT.

The V gene is TRBV5-4, the J gene TRBJ2-3; 8 bases are a match to TRBD2. V trimming: 5 bases; J trimming: 0 bases; junction bases outside the gene matches: 5. The germline V gene has CDR1 SGHNT and CDR2 YYREEE (reference sequence). There are 15 residues in the CDR3. The CDR3 region has the DNA TGTGCCAGCAGTTCCACTAGCGGAAGCACAGATACGCAGTATTTT. Residues: CASSSTSGSTDTQYF.

This chain links TRBV27 with TRBJ2-7, with TRBD1 matching 9 bases. Trimming removed 0 bases from V and 0 bases from J; junction bases left unmatched: 12. The CDR3 contains 19 residues. CDR1 is MNHEY and CDR2 is SMNVEV in the germline V gene (reference sequence). The DNA for the CDR3 is TGTGCCAGCAGTTTATCGGGGGTGGGGACAGGGTTCAACTCCTACGAGCAGTACTTC. This sequence encodes CASSLSGVGTGFNSYEQYF.

The chain recombines TRBV28 with TRBJ2-7; D remains ambiguous. Trimming took 8 bases from V and 1 from J, leaving 15 bases between them. The length of the CDR3 is 14 residues. Germline V lookup: CDR1 MDHEN, CDR2 SYDVKM. For the CDR3, the DNA is TGTGCCAGCTGTCCTGATGTGGGTTCCTACGAGCAGTACTTC. Translating it yields CASCPDVGSYEQYF.

The chain joins TRBV5-1 to TRBJ2-3; unclear D gene. Germline CDR1 and CDR2: SGHRS and YFSETQ. Deletions cut 0 bases from V and 4 bases from J, with 6 bases between. The CDR3 covers 13 residues. This chain's CDR3 is CASSLDGSDTQYF. The CDR3 nucleotides read TGCGCCAGCAGCTTGGACGGCTCAGATACGCAGTATTTT.

V usage is TRBV30 and J usage is TRBJ2-7; D assignment may be TRBD1 or TRBD2 (6 bases each). From germline, CDR1 is GTSNPN and CDR2 SVGIG (reference sequence). The CDR3 has 13 amino acids. V lost 7 bases to trimming and J lost 3 bases, with 16 bases between them. The CDR3 is CAYSGAKGYEQYF. CDR3 in DNA: TGTGCCTACTCGGGGGCAAAAGGCTACGAGCAGTACTTC.

The chain carries TRBV6-4 and TRBJ2-5, with TRBD2 as a possible D gene (6 bases). CDR1 is MRHNA, CDR2 SNTAGT, per germline. This CDR3 comprises 14 residues. The germline V and J ends were trimmed by 6 bases and 5 bases, with 16 bases remaining between them. The CDR3 protein is CASSPGGAGETQYF. The CDR3 DNA follows: TGTGCCAGCAGCCCCGGCGGGGCAGGGGAGACCCAGTACTTC.

A few counts support this clone. The chain couples TRBV9 to TRBJ2-1, with TRBD2 identical over 7 bases. Germline lookup yields CDR1 SGDLS and CDR2 YYNGEE. Trimming at V came to 4 bases and at J to 10 bases, leaving 14 bases not matched to a gene. The CDR3 runs to 15 residues. Written as DNA, the CDR3 is TGTGCCAGCAGCCCCAGACGACCGTGGGAGGGAGAGCAGTTCTTC. It specifies CASSPRRPWEGEQFF.

This rearrangement joins TRBV5-6 to TRBJ2-2; D gene ambiguous. V lost 4 bases, J lost 1 base, and 11 bases lay in between. The CDR3 covers 15 residues. CDR1 SGHDT and CDR2 YYEEEE come from the germline V gene. The CDR3 reads CASSPGRRNTGELFF. The CDR3 nucleotides read TGTGCCAGCAGCCCCGGACGCAGGAACACCGGGGAGCTGTTTTTT.

The table lists this clone with a few counts. The chain is built from TRBV9 and TRBJ1-5; D unclear. The CDR3 sequence is 15 residues long. CDR1 and CDR2 (germline): SGDLS, YYNGEE. Trimming cost V 1 base and J 0 bases, with 8 bases left between them. The CDR3 region is CASSVNDFSNQPQHF. In DNA form, the CDR3 reads TGTGCCAGCAGCGTAAATGACTTTAGCAATCAGCCCCAGCATTTT.

V gene TRBV4-1 combines with J gene TRBJ1-2, with 9 nucleotides matching TRBD1. The CDR3 is made up of 18 amino acids. In germline, CDR1 is MGHRA, CDR2 YSYEKL. The V gene end was trimmed by 0 bases and the J gene end by 2 bases; junction bases not matched to a gene: 10. As DNA, the CDR3 is TGCGCCAGCAGCCAAGAAAGGAGCGTCGGGACAGGGAACTATGGCTACACCTTC. Its translation is CASSQERSVGTGNYGYTF.

This clone was recorded a few times. The V and J genes are TRBV30 and TRBJ2-2; D not resolved. From germline, CDR1 is GTSNPN and CDR2 SVGIG (reference sequence). Deletions cut 2 bases from V and 6 bases from J, with 19 bases between. This CDR3 contains 16 residues. Written as DNA, the CDR3 is TGTGCCTGGAGTATCGAGGCTAGGGTAGTCGCCGGGGAGCTGTTTTTT. Amino acids: CAWSIEARVVAGELFF.

The rearrangement links TRBV5-1 to TRBJ2-7, with D unresolved. The V gene's germline CDR1 is SGHRS and CDR2 YFSETQ. The CDR3 consists of 15 residues. V lost 3 bases, J lost 2 bases, and 15 bases lay in between. This CDR3 reads CASSWAPGRTYEQYF. The DNA of the CDR3 is TGCGCCAGCAGCTGGGCCCCCGGGCGAACCTACGAGCAGTACTTC. Using reference TRBV5-1 and TRBJ2-7 for the parts outside the CDR3, the full variable domain is KAGVTQTPRYLIKTRGQQVTLSCSPISGHRSVSWYQQTPGQGLQFLFEYFSETQRNKGNFPGRFSGRQFSNSRSEMNVSTLELGDSALYLCASSWAPGRTYEQYFGPGTRLTVT.

The V call is TRBV15, the J call TRBJ2-7, with 8 positions matching TRBD1. The CDR3 is 16 amino acids. With V trimmed by 0 bases and J by 6 bases, 10 bases remained unmatched. Germline values: CDR1 LNHNV, CDR2 YYDKDF (reference sequence). CDR3 residues: CATSRDLTTGGLEQYF. CDR3 nucleotides: TGTGCCACCAGCAGAGATCTTACAACAGGGGGTCTCGAGCAGTACTTC. Filled out from reference TRBV15 and TRBJ2-7, the complete variable domain reads DAMVIQNPRYQVTQFGKPVTLSCSQTLNHNVMYWYQQKSSQAPKLLFHYYDKDFNNEADTPDNFQSRRPNTSFCFLDIRSPGLGDTAMYLCATSRDLTTGGLEQYFGPGTRLTVT.

The chain has TRBV4-2 and TRBJ1-5, with 8 bases that match TRBD1. The germline V gene encodes CDR1 LGHNA and CDR2 YNFKEQ. J gave up 0 bases and V 1 base, and 17 bases lay outside the gene matches. This CDR3 contains 21 residues. CDR3 region: CASSQGWGPRQGFYSNQPQHF. DNA of the CDR3: TGTGCCAGCAGCCAAGGATGGGGGCCGAGACAGGGGTTTTATAGCAATCAGCCCCAGCATTTT.

About this clone itself: The germline gene is not matched at one end of the junction; a read error may be the cause. The V gene is TRBV7-8, the J gene TRBJ1-2; 7 bases match TRBD1. Germline CDR1 SGHVS, CDR2 FQNEAQ. This CDR3 has 13 amino acids. CDR3 DNA sequence: TGTGCCAGCAGCGTACAGGGGTCGGTATTTCGGCGCTTC. Translated, it gives CASSVQGSVFRRF.

This chain connects TRBV29-1 to TRBJ2-5; 7 nucleotides agree with TRBD1. Losses at the gene ends were 0 bases for V and 1 base for J; bases not matched to a gene: 8. CDR1 and CDR2 (germline): SQVTM, ANQGSEA. This CDR3 is built from 16 residues. The CDR3 spells CSVEDPRQGSQETQYF. The CDR3 coding sequence is TGCAGCGTTGAAGATCCCCGACAGGGTTCCCAAGAGACCCAGTACTTC. Supplemented by reference TRBV29-1 and TRBJ2-5, the full variable domain reads SAVISQKPSRDICQRGTSLTIQCQVDSQVTMMFWYRQQPGQSLTLIATANQGSEATYESGFVIDKFPISRPNLTFSTLTVSNMSPEDSSIYLCSVEDPRQGSQETQYFGPGTRLLVL.

The chain carries TRBV5-5 and TRBJ1-2; tentatively, D is TRBD1 (5 bases). The CDR3 runs to 14 residues. CDR1 is SGHKS and CDR2 is YYEKEE in the germline V gene (reference sequence). V shed 0 bases and J shed 4 bases, with 10 bases lying between them. The CDR3, as DNA: TGTGCCAGCAGCTTGGGGGACTTCCCCTATGGCTACACCTTC. Translation: CASSLGDFPYGYTF.